The 21 T cell receptor beta chains below all came from one sample that was sequenced in a study of T cell changes during pregnancy in multiple sclerosis. The table came from immunoSEQ multiplex PCR; TCRdb's copy has only in-frame clones and leaves some out. This table has roughly 120,000 clones, around 90% appearing once. The sequences come from peripheral blood, collected in the third trimester of pregnancy. All receptors derive from a female donor with multiple sclerosis, enrolled in a pregnancy study.

The J gene is TRBJ1-1, the V gene TRBV6-5; 10 bases fit TRBD1. V shed 2 bases, J shed 4 bases, and the junction held 7 bases outside the gene matches. This CDR3 has 16 residues. Germline CDR1 is MNHEY and CDR2 is SVGAGI. The CDR3 here is CASSYVDRGLGTEAFF. The CDR3 DNA sequence: TGTGCCAGCAGTTACGTCGACAGGGGGCTTGGCACTGAAGCTTTCTTT.

This chain joins TRBV6-1 and TRBJ1-1, with 7 positions matching TRBD1. Germline assignment: CDR1 MNHNS and CDR2 SASEGT. CDR3 length equals 14 residues. J lost 1 base, V lost 6 bases, and 5 bases had no gene match. The chain's CDR3 is CASSSTGANTEAFF. The CDR3 region has the DNA TGTGCCAGCAGCTCAACAGGGGCGAACACTGAAGCTTTCTTT.

V usage is TRBV2 and J usage is TRBJ1-2, with D tentatively TRBD1 (6 bases). Per the germline V gene, CDR1 is SNHLY and CDR2 is FYNNEI. V lost 3 bases, J lost 6 bases, and 14 bases lay in between. The CDR3 totals 14 residues. CDR3: CASSEVVGGDGYTF. The DNA for the CDR3 is TGTGCCAGCAGTGAGGTTGTAGGGGGGGATGGCTACACCTTC.

The table lists this clone with a count of one. V usage is TRBV18 and J usage is TRBJ1-3, with 7 bases aligning to TRBD1. CDR1 KGHSH and CDR2 LQKENI come from the germline V gene. This CDR3 has 16 residues. The trim removed 3 bases at V and 1 base at J, leaving 6 bases unmatched. The CDR3 loop reads CASSPLTGDSGNTIYF. CDR3 DNA sequence: TGTGCCAGCTCACCCCTCACAGGGGATTCTGGAAACACCATATATTTT.

The CDR3 coding sequence is TGTGCCAGCAGTTCTCGCGGGACAGGGAGGACAGATACGCAGTATTTT. It is translated as CASSSRGTGRTDTQYF. V and J are TRBV27 and TRBJ2-3; 9 nucleotides line up with TRBD1. This CDR3 spans 16 amino acids. The germline V gene has CDR1 MNHEY and CDR2 SMNVEV (reference sequence). V dropped 4 bases and J dropped 3; count of bases not matched to a gene: 8.

The gene calls are TRBV7-9 and TRBJ2-1; a weak D match, TRBD2 (6 bases). The CDR3 loop spans 16 amino acids. CDR1 is SEHNR, CDR2 FQNEAQ, per germline (reference sequence). Trimming took 1 base from V and 7 from J, leaving 17 bases between them. CDR3 sequence (DNA): TGTGCCAGCAGCTTAGTCACACTAGCCGGTAGGAATGAGCAGTTCTTC. This encodes CASSLVTLAGRNEQFF.

The V and J genes are TRBV7-9 and TRBJ1-1; no reliable D call. V lost 1 base and J 4 bases, leaving 7 bases between the germline ends. Germline values: CDR1 SEHNR, CDR2 FQNEAQ (reference sequence). This CDR3 comprises 13 residues. The CDR3: CASSLESVTEAFF. CDR3 nucleotide sequence: TGTGCCAGCAGCTTAGAATCGGTCACTGAAGCTTTCTTT.

This rearrangement joins TRBV2 to TRBJ1-1, with TRBD1 matching 7 bases. V gave up 6 bases and J gave up 6 bases; unmatched junction bases: 16. CDR3 length: 16 residues. The germline V gene encodes CDR1 SNHLY and CDR2 FYNNEI. The CDR3 region is CASRPGGQGGFSEAFF. CDR3 DNA: TGTGCCAGCAGACCGGGGGGGCAGGGGGGATTCTCTGAAGCTTTCTTT.

The chain is built from TRBV7-2 and TRBJ1-6; D perhaps matches TRBD1 (5 bases). V lost 3 bases and J lost 7, with 10 bases in between. This CDR3 is built from 14 residues. Germline V lookup: CDR1 SGHTA, CDR2 FQGNSA. This CDR3 reads CASSFRGWNSPLHF. In DNA, the CDR3 is TGTGCCAGCAGCTTTAGGGGTTGGAATTCACCCCTCCACTTT.

V and J are TRBV11-2 and TRBJ2-3; D not certain. V lost 7 bases and J 2 bases, leaving 10 bases between the germline ends. Germline V lookup: CDR1 SGHAT, CDR2 FQNNGV. This CDR3 contains 13 residues. DNA for the CDR3: TGTGCCAGCACCCCCTATACCACAGATACGCAGTATTTT. It yields the protein CASTPYTTDTQYF.

The V and J genes are TRBV6-4 and TRBJ1-2; D is unclear. CDR1 and CDR2 (germline): MRHNA, SNTAGT. The germline V and J ends were trimmed by 5 bases and 4 bases, with 11 bases remaining between them. This CDR3 region has 13 residues. The DNA for the CDR3 is TGTGCCAGCAGTCCGCAATTCGGCTATGGCTACACCTTC. It specifies CASSPQFGYGYTF.

V usage is TRBV7-8 and J usage is TRBJ2-1, with a possible D match to TRBD2 (6 bases). The V gene lost 7 bases and the J gene lost 4 bases, with 17 bases spanning the gap. The CDR3 contains 15 residues. CDR1 and CDR2 (germline): SGHVS, FQNEAQ. The CDR3 sequence is CASTGGRTLYNEQFF. The CDR3 DNA reads TGTGCCAGCACCGGTGGGAGGACCCTGTACAATGAGCAGTTCTTC.

This clone was picked up one time. The chain links TRBV9 to TRBJ2-1; 13 bases map to TRBD2. The V gene end was trimmed by 0 bases and the J gene end by 7 bases; junction bases not matched to a gene: 10. This CDR3 contains 18 residues. CDR1 and CDR2 from the germline V gene are SGDLS and YYNGEE. This CDR3 reads CASSVVSGLAGVSNEQFF. DNA for the CDR3: TGTGCCAGCAGCGTAGTTTCCGGACTAGCGGGAGTTTCGAATGAGCAGTTCTTC.

The chain links TRBV6-1 to TRBJ2-1; D remains unclear. This CDR3 spans 14 amino acids. Per the germline V gene, CDR1 is MNHNS and CDR2 is SASEGT. V was clipped by 2 bases and J by 6 bases, with 11 bases between them. The CDR3 nucleotides are TGTGCCAGCAGTGAACCCTACCTCCTCAATGAGCAGTTCTTC. Its protein product is CASSEPYLLNEQFF.

Comments on this clone: At the DNA level, this CDR3 is encoded by other sequences in the same sample as well. The V call is TRBV18, the J call TRBJ2-2; tentative D call: TRBD1 (6 bases). Germline values: CDR1 KGHSH, CDR2 LQKENI. There are 13 residues in the CDR3. V lost 2 bases to trimming and J lost 5 bases, with 6 bases between them. This CDR3 reads CASSPRGTGELFF. The CDR3 coding sequence is TGTGCCAGCTCACCAAGGGGGACCGGGGAGCTGTTTTTT.

Only one count was recorded for this clone. The rearrangement joins TRBV6-5 to TRBJ2-3; TRBD2 matches 7 bases. J gave up 6 bases and V 5 bases, and 5 bases lay outside the gene matches. CDR1 and CDR2 (germline): MNHEY, SVGAGI. The CDR3 has 13 residues. CDR3 sequence: CASSPGGGDTQYF. CDR3 sequence (DNA): TGTGCCAGCAGTCCGGGGGGAGGGGATACGCAGTATTTT.

The V and J genes are TRBV29-1 and TRBJ2-7, with 7 bases lining up with TRBD1. Germline-derived CDR1 and CDR2 are SQVTM and ANQGSEA. J gave up 0 bases and V 6 bases, and 14 bases lay outside the gene matches. The CDR3 loop spans 16 amino acids. The chain's CDR3 is CSVQGVRTSSSYEQYF. The CDR3 DNA reads as TGCAGCGTCCAGGGGGTGCGAACATCTAGCTCCTACGAGCAGTACTTC.

The CDR3 region has the DNA TGTGCCATGGCCGGGACAGGGGTCCCCGGGGAGCTGTTTTTT. Protein: CAMAGTGVPGELFF. The chain has TRBV10-3 and TRBJ2-2, with 10 nucleotides matching TRBD1. The germline V gene encodes CDR1 ENHRY and CDR2 SYGVKD. This CDR3 is 14 amino acids long. The V gene end was trimmed by 9 bases and the J gene end by 6 bases; junction bases not matched to a gene: 7.

V and J are TRBV28 and TRBJ1-1; weak D call: TRBD1 (6 bases). The length of the CDR3 is 15 residues. V lost 5 bases, J lost 1 base, and 14 bases lay in between. Germline assignment: CDR1 MDHEN and CDR2 SYDVKM. Written as DNA, the CDR3 is TGTGCCAGCAGTCTAACGGGACACCCGAACACTGAAGCTTTCTTT. Translated, it gives CASSLTGHPNTEAFF.

The chain couples TRBV6-1 to TRBJ2-5; no clear D gene. CDR3 length: 14 residues. Trimming pared 5 bases from V and 2 bases from J, leaving 12 bases between. Germline CDR1 and CDR2: MNHNS and SASEGT. CDR3 loop: CASSSLGRQETQYF. For the CDR3, the DNA is TGTGCCAGCAGTTCACTGGGCAGGCAAGAGACCCAGTACTTC.

The genes are TRBV4-1 and TRBJ1-3; 7 positions agree with TRBD1. Germline values: CDR1 MGHRA, CDR2 YSYEKL. The CDR3 totals 18 residues. V trimming: 0 bases; J trimming: 2 bases; junction bases outside the gene matches: 10. Written as DNA, the CDR3 is TGCGCCAGCAGCCAAGATCACGACAGGGACGGAGCTGGAAACACCATATATTTT. Translated, it gives CASSQDHDRDGAGNTIYF.